The entry below gives a single T cell receptor beta chain sequence along with its context. These data are taken from a study of blood T cell repertoires in COVID-19. As for the study in general: Nucleic acid was either cDNA or gDNA, and it came from T cells, B-cell-depleted T cells, or PBMCs.

Ages ranged from about 18 to 90 years, with residence in under 25 US areas. Study processing details: Amplification of reference gene primers was used by the study to estimate nucleated cell counts. Libraries were prepared by immunoSEQ multiplex PCR; TCRdb keeps only in-frame clonotypes and omits some of them. D and trimming come from the DNA, and the V and J calls and clone size come from that table. The sample holds about 230,000 clones, about 90% seen once. Germline-derived CDR1 and CDR2 are SGDLS and YYNGEE. The CDR3 covers 15 residues. The ends were cut back, 2 bases at V and 7 bases at J, with 16 bases in the middle.

Source material: PBMCs or T cells enriched from blood (not recorded which). The clonotype was recovered from a woman under 40 with acute COVID-19. V and J are TRBV9 and TRBJ1-5; D is possibly TRBD1 (5 bases). CDR3 region: CASSVGGAQAQPQHF. CDR3 bases: TGTGCCAGCAGCGTGGGAGGGGCGCAAGCCCAGCCCCAGCATTTT.